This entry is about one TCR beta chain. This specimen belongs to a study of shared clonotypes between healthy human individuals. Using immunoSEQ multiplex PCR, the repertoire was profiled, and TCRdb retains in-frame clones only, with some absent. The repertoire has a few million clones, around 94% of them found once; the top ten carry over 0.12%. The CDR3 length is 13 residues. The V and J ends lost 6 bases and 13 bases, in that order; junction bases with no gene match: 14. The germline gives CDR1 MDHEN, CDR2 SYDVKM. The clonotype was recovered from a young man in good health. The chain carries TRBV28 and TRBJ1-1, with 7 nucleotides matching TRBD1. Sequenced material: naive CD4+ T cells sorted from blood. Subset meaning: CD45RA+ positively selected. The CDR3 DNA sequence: TGTGCCAGCAGGAGGCCCCGAGACAGGGCGGGTTTCTTT. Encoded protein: CASRRPRDRAGFF.